What follows are 16 T cell receptor beta chains derived from one specimen sequenced in a study of human T cells and chemical hapten exposure. The time point: pre-sensitization, week 0. Treatment described: therapeutic diphenylcyclopropenone sensitization with weekly scalp DPC. From the RACE reads, TCRdb called clonotypes with MiXCR, one entry per CDR3 protein. The sample shows 100,000 to 150,000 distinct CDR3 sequences, roughly 12% of them seen only once. Sequencing used whole blood, obtained in connection with sensitization to the hapten diphenylcyclopropenone (DPC). These receptors originate from a woman between 18 and 30 years old with alopecia areata. Some clones in this sample may be carry-over from other donors' samples.

This clonotype was found a few times. This chain joins TRBV7-9 and TRBJ2-2, with 8 bases matching TRBD1. This CDR3 spans 14 amino acids. Trimming at V came to 10 bases and at J to 0 bases, leaving 4 bases not matched to a gene. Germline values: CDR1 SEHNR, CDR2 FQNEAQ (reference sequence). This chain's CDR3 is CANRGYANTGELFF. The CDR3 bases are TGTGCCAACAGGGGGTACGCGAACACCGGGGAGCTGTTTTTT.

The chain is built from TRBV15 and TRBJ2-1; D ambiguous. CDR1 LNHNV and CDR2 YYDKDF come from the germline V gene (reference sequence). Trimming took 2 bases from V and 0 from J, leaving 11 bases between them. This CDR3 comprises 16 residues. The CDR3 is CATSRTVVSSYNEQFF. DNA of the CDR3: TGTGCCACCAGCAGAACAGTCGTGAGCTCCTACAATGAGCAGTTCTTC.

The table lists this clonotype with many counts. V and J are TRBV4-2 and TRBJ2-1; possibly TRBD1 or TRBD2 for D (5 bases each). The CDR3 runs to 16 residues. The germline V and J ends were trimmed by 4 bases and 1 base, with 14 bases remaining between them. Germline values: CDR1 LGHNA, CDR2 YNFKEQ. The CDR3 region is CASSLEGSGSYNEQFF. The CDR3 region has the DNA TGTGCCAGCAGCCTCGAGGGGTCTGGATCCTACAATGAGCAGTTCTTC.

The chain has TRBV5-1 and TRBJ2-7, with D possibly matching TRBD1 (6 bases). V lost 1 base, J lost 5 bases, and 19 bases lay in between. The germline V gene has CDR1 SGHRS and CDR2 YFSETQ. The CDR3 length is 16 residues. CDR3 bases: TGCGCCAGCAGCTTGTATAATTCAGGGGCATCCAACGAGCAGTACTTC. Translating gives CASSLYNSGASNEQYF.

The chain recombines TRBV7-2 with TRBJ1-2; no firm D call. V lost 2 bases and J 6 bases, leaving 10 bases between the germline ends. The CDR3 runs 13 residues. The germline V gene has CDR1 SGHTA and CDR2 FQGNSA. CDR3 sequence: CASSLRTEHGYTF. The CDR3 nucleotides read TGTGCCAGCAGCTTACGCACAGAGCATGGCTACACCTTC.

This clonotype was seen repeatedly, ten times or more. The chain employs TRBV6-2 or TRBV6-3 and TRBJ2-7; a possible D gene is TRBD2 (5 bases). V was pared by 5 bases and J by 1 base, with 12 bases between. The CDR3 contains 14 residues. Germline V gene lookup returns CDR1 MNHEY and CDR2 SVGEGT. In DNA form, the CDR3 reads TGTGCCAGCAGTCGGAGGACCTTGTCCTACGAGCAGTACTTC. Its translation is CASSRRTLSYEQYF.

In this sample, this clonotype turned up many times. This chain links TRBV3-1 with TRBJ2-5; D not resolved. This CDR3 spans 14 amino acids. The ends were cut back, 3 bases at V and 2 bases at J, with 10 bases in the middle. Per the germline V gene, CDR1 is LGHDT and CDR2 is YNNKEL (reference sequence). The CDR3 loop reads CASSQHKEQETQYF. The DNA for the CDR3 is TGTGCCAGCAGCCAGCACAAAGAACAAGAGACCCAGTACTTC.

This clonotype has a handful of counts. The chain uses TRBV20-1 and TRBJ2-3; possibly TRBD2 for D (6 bases). The V gene lost 6 bases and the J gene lost 0 bases, with 13 bases spanning the gap. This CDR3 has 14 residues. Per germline, CDR1 DFQATT and CDR2 SNEGSKA (reference sequence). CDR3 sequence reads: CSAPRRESTDTQYF. The CDR3, as DNA: TGCAGTGCCCCAAGGAGGGAGAGCACAGATACGCAGTATTTT.

The V and J genes are TRBV29-1 and TRBJ2-1; a possible D gene is TRBD1 (6 bases). This CDR3 has 14 amino acids. The V gene's germline CDR1 is SQVTM and CDR2 ANQGSEA. V dropped 8 bases and J dropped 4 bases, with 18 bases sitting between them. The CDR3 coding sequence is TGCAGCTTTGCAGGGACACGGGGTTACAATGAGCAGTTCTTC. Translation: CSFAGTRGYNEQFF.

Only a few counts were recorded for this clonotype. The CDR3 DNA sequence: TGTGCCAGCAGTCCAACGGTCGACGAGCAGTACTTC. It translates to CASSPTVDEQYF. The V call is TRBV6-6, the J call TRBJ2-7; D call uncertain. Trimming removed 5 bases at V and 5 bases at J, with 10 bases between. The germline CDR1 and CDR2 sequences are MNHNY and SVGAGI (reference sequence). The CDR3 runs to 12 residues.

At least ten counts were recorded for this clonotype. This chain joins TRBV29-1 and TRBJ1-2; 7 positions match TRBD1. Looked up from germline, CDR1 is SQVTM and CDR2 is ANQGSEA. V shed 3 bases, J shed 4 bases, and the junction held 5 bases outside the gene matches. The CDR3 contains 13 residues. CDR3 amino acids: CSVDRAGGYGYTF. In DNA, the CDR3 is TGCAGCGTTGATCGGGCAGGGGGCTATGGCTACACCTTC.

The chain couples TRBV4-3 to TRBJ1-2; no firm D call. The CDR3 runs to 14 residues. The germline gives CDR1 LGHNA, CDR2 YSLEER. Trimming removed 1 base from V and 8 bases from J, with 14 bases in between. For the CDR3, the DNA is TGCGCCAGCAGCCAAGTTGGCCAGCAAGACGGCTACACCTTC. It yields the protein CASSQVGQQDGYTF.

The V and J genes are TRBV11-2 and TRBJ2-7, with 7 nucleotides matching TRBD2. Germline V lookup: CDR1 SGHAT, CDR2 FQNNGV. V dropped 1 base and J dropped 2; count of bases not matched to a gene: 5. The CDR3 totals 15 residues. The CDR3 here is CASSLGSGAPYEQYF. The DNA for the CDR3 is TGTGCCAGCAGCTTAGGAAGCGGGGCTCCCTACGAGCAGTACTTC.

This clonotype showed up many times. CDR3 in DNA: TGTGCCAGCAGTTTATGGGACACCAACTATGGCTACACCTTC. Translation: CASSLWDTNYGYTF. The rearrangement links TRBV6-6 to TRBJ1-2; D is possibly TRBD1 (6 bases). Germline V gene lookup returns CDR1 MNHNY and CDR2 SVGAGI (reference sequence). The ends were cut back, 4 bases at V and 2 bases at J, with 11 bases in the middle. CDR3 length: 14 amino acids.

The V gene is TRBV20-1, the J gene TRBJ2-2; 12 bases align to TRBD2. The CDR3 runs to 15 residues. Trimming cost V 6 bases and J 4 bases; bases outside gene matches: 6. The V gene's germline CDR1 is DFQATT and CDR2 SNEGSKA (reference sequence). In DNA, the CDR3 is TGCAGTGCACCTACTAGCGGGGGGACCACCGGGGAGCTGTTTTTT. It codes for CSAPTSGGTTGELFF.

This chain uses TRBV28 with TRBJ2-1; D unresolved. Per germline, CDR1 MDHEN and CDR2 SYDVKM. V lost 3 bases and J 6 bases, leaving 3 bases between the germline ends. This CDR3 has 11 amino acids. In nucleotides, the CDR3 is TGTGCCAGCAGTTTTCGCAATGAGCAGTTCTTC. Its protein product is CASSFRNEQFF.